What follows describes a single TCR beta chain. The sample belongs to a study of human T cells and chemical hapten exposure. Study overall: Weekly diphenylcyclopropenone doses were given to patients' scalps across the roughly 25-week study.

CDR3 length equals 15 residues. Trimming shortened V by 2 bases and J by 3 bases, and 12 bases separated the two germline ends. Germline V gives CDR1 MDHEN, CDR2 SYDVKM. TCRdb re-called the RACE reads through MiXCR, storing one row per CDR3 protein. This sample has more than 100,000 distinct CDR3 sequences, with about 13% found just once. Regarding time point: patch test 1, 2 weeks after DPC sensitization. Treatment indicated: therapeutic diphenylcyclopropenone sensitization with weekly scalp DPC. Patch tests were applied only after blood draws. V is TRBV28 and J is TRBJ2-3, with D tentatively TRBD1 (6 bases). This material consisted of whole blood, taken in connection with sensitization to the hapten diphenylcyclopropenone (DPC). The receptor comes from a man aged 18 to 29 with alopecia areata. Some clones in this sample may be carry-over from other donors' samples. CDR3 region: CASSLIRGRTDTQYF. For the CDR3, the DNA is TGTGCCAGCAGTTTAATCAGGGGCAGGACAGATACGCAGTATTTT.